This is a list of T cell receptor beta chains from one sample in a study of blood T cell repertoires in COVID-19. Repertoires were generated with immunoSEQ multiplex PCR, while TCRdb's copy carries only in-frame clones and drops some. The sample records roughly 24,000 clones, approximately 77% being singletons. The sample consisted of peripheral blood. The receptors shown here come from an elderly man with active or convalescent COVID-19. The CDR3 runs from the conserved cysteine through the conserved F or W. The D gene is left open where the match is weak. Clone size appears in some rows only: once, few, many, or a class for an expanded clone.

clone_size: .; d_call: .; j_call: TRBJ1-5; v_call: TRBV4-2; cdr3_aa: CASSQDSRLLPQHF; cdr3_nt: TGTGCCAGCAGCCAAGACTCGAGGCTCTTGCCCCAGCATTTT
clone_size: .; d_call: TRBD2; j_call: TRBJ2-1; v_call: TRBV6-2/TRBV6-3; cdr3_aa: CASSFRLAGGDYNEQFF; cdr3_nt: TGTGCCAGCAGTTTTCGACTAGCGGGGGGTGATTACAATGAGCAGTTCTTC
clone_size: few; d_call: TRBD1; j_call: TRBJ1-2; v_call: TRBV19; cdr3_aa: CASSIPGTGTNGYTF; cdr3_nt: TGTGCCAGTAGTATTCCCGGGACAGGGACCAATGGCTACACCTTC
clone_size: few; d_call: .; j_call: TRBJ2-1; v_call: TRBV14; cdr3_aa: CASSTHRDFLTYNEQFF; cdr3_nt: TGTGCCAGCAGCACCCACCGAGACTTCTTAACCTACAATGAGCAGTTCTTC
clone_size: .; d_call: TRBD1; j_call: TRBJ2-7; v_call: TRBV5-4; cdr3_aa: CASSLRAGGVKKGNEQYF; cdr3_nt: TGTGCCAGCAGCTTGAGGGCAGGGGGCGTAAAAAAGGGTAACGAGCAGTACTTC
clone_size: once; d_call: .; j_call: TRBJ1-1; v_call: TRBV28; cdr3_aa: CASSLSRAEAFF; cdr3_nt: TGTGCCAGCAGTTTATCCAGGGCTGAAGCTTTCTTT
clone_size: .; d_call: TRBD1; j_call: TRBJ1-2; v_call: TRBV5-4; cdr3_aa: CASSLKDRENYGYTF; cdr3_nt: TGTGCCAGCAGCTTGAAGGACAGGGAGAACTATGGCTACACCTTC
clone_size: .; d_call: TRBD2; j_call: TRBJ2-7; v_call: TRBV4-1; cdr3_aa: CASRLQVGGSSYEQYF; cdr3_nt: TGCGCCAGCAGGTTACAGGTGGGCGGGAGCTCCTACGAGCAGTACTTC
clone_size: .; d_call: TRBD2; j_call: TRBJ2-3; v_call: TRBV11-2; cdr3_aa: CASSPLTSGRGDTQYF; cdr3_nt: TGTGCCAGCAGCCCCTTGACTAGCGGGAGAGGAGATACGCAGTATTTT
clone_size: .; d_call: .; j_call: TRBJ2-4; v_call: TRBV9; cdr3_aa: CASSEAEGFGSKNIQYF; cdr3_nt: TGTGCCAGCAGCGAAGCCGAGGGATTTGGGTCCAAAAACATTCAGTACTTC
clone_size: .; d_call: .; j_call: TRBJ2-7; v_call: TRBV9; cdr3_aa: CASSARDSYEQYF; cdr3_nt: TGTGCCAGCAGCGCGCGGGACAGCTACGAGCAGTACTTC
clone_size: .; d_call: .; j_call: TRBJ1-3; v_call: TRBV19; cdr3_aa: CASSTDRPGGGNTIYF; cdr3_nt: TGTGCCAGTAGCACTGACAGACCCGGGGGAGGAAACACCATATATTTT
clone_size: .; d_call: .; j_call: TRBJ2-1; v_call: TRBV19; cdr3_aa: CASTHSYNEQFF; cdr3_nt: TGTGCCAGTACCCATTCATACAATGAGCAGTTCTTC
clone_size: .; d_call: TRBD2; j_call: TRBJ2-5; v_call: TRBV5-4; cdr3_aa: CASSLAQRGQETQYF; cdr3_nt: TGTGCCAGCAGCTTGGCCCAGCGGGGACAAGAGACCCAGTACTTC
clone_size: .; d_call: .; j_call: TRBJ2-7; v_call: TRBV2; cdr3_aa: CASNKRQGSEQYF; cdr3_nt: TGTGCCAGCAACAAGAGGCAGGGGAGTGAGCAGTACTTC
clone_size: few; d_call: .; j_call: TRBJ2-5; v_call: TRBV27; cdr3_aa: CASSAQGRETQYF; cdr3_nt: TGTGCCAGCAGTGCACAGGGGAGGGAGACCCAGTACTTC
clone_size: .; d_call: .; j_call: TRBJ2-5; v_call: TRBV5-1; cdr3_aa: CASSLGSLYETQYF; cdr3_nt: TGCGCCAGCAGCTTGGGTTCCCTTTATGAGACCCAGTACTTC
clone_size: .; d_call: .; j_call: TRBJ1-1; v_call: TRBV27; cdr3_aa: CASSLGPGRPNTEAFF; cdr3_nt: TGTGCCAGCAGTTTAGGGCCAGGGCGCCCGAACACTGAAGCTTTCTTT
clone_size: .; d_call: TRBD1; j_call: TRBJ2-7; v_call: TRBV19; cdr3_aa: CASSTLPGQGNEQYF; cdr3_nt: TGTGCCAGTAGTACCTTACCGGGACAGGGGAACGAGCAGTACTTC
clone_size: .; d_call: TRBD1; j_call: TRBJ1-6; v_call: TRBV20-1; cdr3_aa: CSASGDRVGSPLHF; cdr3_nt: TGCAGTGCTAGTGGGGACAGGGTAGGCTCACCCCTCCACTTT
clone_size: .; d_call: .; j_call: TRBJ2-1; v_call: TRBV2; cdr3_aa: CASRGDTKVRNEQFF; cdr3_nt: TGTGCCAGCAGGGGGGACACTAAAGTGAGGAATGAGCAGTTCTTC
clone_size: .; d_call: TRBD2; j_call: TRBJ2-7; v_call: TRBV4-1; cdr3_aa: CASSQLAGGPYYEQYF; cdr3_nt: TGCGCCAGCAGCCAACTAGCGGGGGGGCCTTACTACGAGCAGTACTTC
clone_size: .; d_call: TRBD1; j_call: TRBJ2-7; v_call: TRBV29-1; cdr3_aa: CSEEVRGQGAPYEQYF; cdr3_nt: TGCAGCGAGGAGGTAAGGGGGCAGGGTGCGCCTTACGAGCAGTACTTC
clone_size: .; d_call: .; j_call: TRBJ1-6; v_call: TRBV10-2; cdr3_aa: CASGQALRGSPLHF; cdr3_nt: TGCGCCAGCGGTCAGGCCCTCCGGGGTTCACCCCTCCACTTT
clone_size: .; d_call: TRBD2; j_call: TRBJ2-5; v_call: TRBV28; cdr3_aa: CASSLSSGRAGLVETQYF; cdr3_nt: TGTGCCAGCAGTTTATCAAGCGGGAGGGCCGGGTTGGTGGAGACCCAGTACTTC
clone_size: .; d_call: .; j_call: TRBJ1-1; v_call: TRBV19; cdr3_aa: CASSIRVNTEAFF; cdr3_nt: TGTGCCAGTAGTATAAGAGTGAACACTGAAGCTTTCTTT
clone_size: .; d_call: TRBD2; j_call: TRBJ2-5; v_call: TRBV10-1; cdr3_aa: CASSEGLAEETQYF; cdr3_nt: TGCGCCAGCAGTGAAGGGCTAGCGGAAGAGACCCAGTACTTC
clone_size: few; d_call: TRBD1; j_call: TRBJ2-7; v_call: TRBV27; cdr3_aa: CASSFGTGVTHEQYF; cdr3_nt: TGTGCCAGCAGTTTCGGGACAGGGGTTACCCACGAGCAGTACTTC
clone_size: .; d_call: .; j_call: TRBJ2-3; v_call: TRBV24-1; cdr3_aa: CATSKTGDTQYF; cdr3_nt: TGTGCCACCAGCAAGACAGGAGATACGCAGTATTTT
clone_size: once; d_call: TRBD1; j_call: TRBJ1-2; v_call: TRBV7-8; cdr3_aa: CASSLVGGAGGYGYTF; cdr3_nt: TGTGCCAGCAGCTTAGTGGGCGGGGCAGGGGGCTATGGCTACACCTTC
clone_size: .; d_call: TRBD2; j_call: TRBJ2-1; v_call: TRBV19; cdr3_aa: CASSGGGTSGKNEQFF; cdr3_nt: TGTGCCAGCTCCGGGGGCGGGACTAGCGGGAAGAATGAGCAGTTCTTC
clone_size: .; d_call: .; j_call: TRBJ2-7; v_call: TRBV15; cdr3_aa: CATSRSRFEQYF; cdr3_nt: TGTGCCACCAGCAGATCCAGGTTTGAGCAGTACTTC
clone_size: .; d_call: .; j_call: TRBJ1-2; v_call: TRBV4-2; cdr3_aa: CASSRRIGDYGYTF; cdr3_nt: TGTGCCAGCAGCCGACGAATAGGGGATTATGGCTACACCTTC
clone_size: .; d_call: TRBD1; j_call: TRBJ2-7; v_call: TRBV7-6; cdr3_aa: CASSLNRGRSGEQYF; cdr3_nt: TGTGCCAGCAGCTTAAACAGGGGGCGTTCTGGCGAGCAGTACTTC
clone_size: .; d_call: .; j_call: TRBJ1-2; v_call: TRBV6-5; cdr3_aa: CASLSSLSYGYTF; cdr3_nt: TGTGCCAGCCTTTCATCTTTGAGCTATGGCTACACCTTC